The following is a TCR beta chain sequence with its context. It lacks a known antigen. There are no base qualities to consult, and no much larger clone falls within one base. This sample is drawn from a study of T cell repertoires in breast cancer (TCRdb year 2016). Some background on the complete study: Tumors, lymph nodes and peripheral blood lymphocytes from breast cancer patients were profiled in the study, along with peripheral blood from healthy control donors. The majority of the 20 or so patient tumors analyzed for shared TCRs were ER+/PR+. Tumor-free lymph nodes were processed with no enzymatic digestion, and blood samples were separated using Ficoll. On average, sequencing produced approximately 530,000 sequences per sample, which came to about 10 reads per input cell. The study reasoned that TCRs shared between breast cancer patients would target shared antigens, given breast cancer's low mutational burden and rare common mutations. Tumors and tumor-involved lymph nodes were minced and digested with Liberase and DNase, then filtered through 70-um and 40-um filters. Controls included nine healthy donors of an age range similar to the patients. What the work shows at the level of the full study, not this receptor alone: Sentinel lymph nodes involved by tumor shared about fourfold more TCRs with matched tumor repertoires than tumor-free nodes did (about 7.7% versus 2%). Possible tumor specificity was suggested for 20 or so TCR pairs that were shared across seven or more patient tumors yet rarely found in control blood. Shared TCRs were encoded by various nucleotide sequences, which suggests selection and expansion based on antigen. Because transcript abundance and primer differences skewed clone recovery, emulsion RT-PCR was regarded as qualitative rather than quantitative. Genuine antitumor clones may have been missed because singleton TCRs were discarded and only part of each tumor was sampled.

Libraries were built with emulsion pairing. Unpaired genes were suppressed by a second nested PCR containing blocking oligos, after which a third nested PCR added Illumina adaptors and barcodes. Each emulsion RT-PCR master mix held roughly 5,000-260,000 T cells and included C-region, Stepout and V-region primers. The Micellula Emulsion and Purification Kit was used to generate emulsions, and Qiagen OneStep RT-PCR reagents were used for RT-PCR. The pooled libraries were sequenced on an Illumina MiSeq using paired-end 2 x 250 reads. The study's processing was this. Read pairs were joined in Galaxy and clipped at the engineered overlap into separate alpha and beta files, and reads that were not clipped were discarded. Alpha-beta pairs were assigned with CompleteTCR, a MiTCR-based pipeline that links chains sharing read cluster identifiers using an R script. TCR sequences that were observed only once, about 1-3.4% of the total, were removed as potential sequencing errors. TCRdb trimmed public reads at Q25 via fastp, called clones via MiXCR and kept in-frame beta chains. Merged by CDR3 protein, the rows form single entries marked with the most common genes and DNA. It is TCRdb's table, rather than the study itself, that gives the V and J calls and clone size. This sample has tens of thousands of distinct CDR3 sequences in its table, and 45% of those were observed once. Approximately 62% of the sample is held by the ten biggest clonotypes.

The study used an expanded emulsion RT-PCR method with primers for all TCR V genes to analyze paired alpha-beta TCRs of CD8+ T cells. Before emulsion RT-PCR, CD8+ T cells were isolated with a CD8 positive selection kit and incubated overnight in 9.5 to 10 IU/mL IL-2. The clonotype originates from a pool of human donors with breast cancer or a healthy control (not recorded which). Sequencing was done on a sample of CD8+ T cells.

Here is the DNA: TGTGCCAGCAGCGCGACAGGAGACGAGCAGTACTTC. Translation gives CASSATGDEQYF. The chain joins TRBV7-9 to TRBJ2-7; a tentative D match to TRBD1 spans 6 bases. The CDR3 sequence holds 12 residues, the cysteine and phenylalanine included. CDR3 DNA is the only sequence kept; it has 36 bases, read in frame from the first base. Relative to germline, V is 5 bases shorter and J is 5 bases shorter, with 10 bases between their ends. As encoded in the germline V gene (reference sequence), CDR1 is SEHNR while CDR2 is FQNEAQ.